These T cell receptor beta chains were read from a single sample in a study of T cell changes during pregnancy in multiple sclerosis. Assay used: immunoSEQ multiplex PCR; TCRdb lists only in-frame clones, some missing. The data contain around 100,000 clones, 92% of them singletons. Sequences were derived from peripheral blood, sampled after pregnancy. Receptor source: a female donor with multiple sclerosis, enrolled in a pregnancy study. Both conserved end residues are part of each CDR3. D genes are given only for firm matches. Clone size is given for some rows only: seen once, a few or many times, or a class if the clone is expanded.

j_call v_call clone_size d_call cdr3_aa cdr3_nt
TRBJ1-6 TRBV30 . . CAWSVQGVSSSPLHF TGTGCCTGGAGTGTACAAGGGGTTTCAAGCTCACCCCTCCACTTT
TRBJ1-2 TRBV20-1 . . CSAKGGGYTF TGCAGTGCGAAGGGAGGGGGCTACACCTTC
TRBJ2-7 TRBV2 . TRBD1 CASRRPGQGVYEQYF TGTGCCAGCAGGCGACCGGGACAGGGGGTCTACGAGCAGTACTTC
TRBJ2-3 TRBV5-1 once TRBD2 CASSPGLAGPSTDTQYF TGCGCCAGCAGCCCTGGACTAGCGGGTCCTAGCACAGATACGCAGTATTTT
TRBJ1-2 TRBV28 . TRBD1 CASSPSGQGISGYTF TGTGCCAGCAGCCCTTCCGGACAGGGGATTAGTGGCTACACCTTC
TRBJ1-4 TRBV5-4 few . CASSVGGGGAGKLFF TGTGCCAGCAGCGTTGGAGGGGGGGGCGCGGGGAAACTGTTTTTT
TRBJ1-6 TRBV28 few . CASSLGAVSPLHF TGTGCCAGCAGTCTGGGGGCGGTTTCACCCCTCCACTTT
TRBJ1-2 TRBV6-6 . . CASSYVGTGASTF .
TRBJ2-5 TRBV7-6 once . CASSPPTLSWETQYF TGTGCCAGCAGCCCCCCGACTCTTTCGTGGGAGACCCAGTACTTC
TRBJ2-1 TRBV1 . . CTSYPLGALYNEQFF TGCACCAGCTACCCCCTGGGGGCCCTCTACAATGAGCAGTTCTTC
TRBJ2-2 TRBV4-3 once TRBD2 CASSQGGGAPGELFF TGCGCCAGCAGCCAAGGCGGGGGGGCCCCCGGGGAGCTGTTTTTT
TRBJ2-7 TRBV2 . . CASSGGPGQTTYEQYF TGTGCCAGCAGCGGTGGCCCGGGACAAACCACTTACGAGCAGTACTTC
TRBJ1-3 TRBV11-3 . . CASSFTHFGQRRGNTIYF TGTGCCAGCAGTTTCACCCACTTCGGACAGCGAAGGGGAAACACCATATATTTT
TRBJ2-2 TRBV7-7 . TRBD2 CASSLVAGADGELFF TGTGCTAGCAGCTTAGTAGCGGGAGCGGACGGGGAGCTGTTTTTT
TRBJ2-5 TRBV7-6 . TRBD1 CASSLARTGKTQYF TGTGCCAGCAGCTTAGCGAGGACAGGCAAGACCCAGTACTTC
TRBJ1-4 TRBV15 . TRBD1 CATTFRQGAKEKLFF TGTGCCACCACCTTTCGACAGGGGGCGAAAGAAAAACTGTTTTTT
TRBJ2-1 TRBV5-1 . . CASSTSYNEQFF TGCGCCAGCAGCACTTCTTACAATGAGCAGTTCTTC
TRBJ2-7 TRBV18 . . CASSRGGEYEQYF TGTGCCAGCTCGCGAGGGGGGGAATACGAGCAGTACTTC
TRBJ2-1 TRBV9 once TRBD1 CASSVSRSGTGGGNEQFF TGTGCCAGCAGCGTGTCCCGCTCAGGGACAGGGGGAGGGAATGAGCAGTTCTTC
TRBJ2-4 TRBV19 . . CASSLPREAKNIQYF TGTGCCAGTAGTCTCCCCAGGGAAGCCAAAAACATTCAGTACTTC
TRBJ2-1 TRBV5-1 . TRBD2 CASSFQLAGFDEQFF TGCGCCAGCAGCTTTCAACTAGCGGGGTTTGATGAGCAGTTCTTC
TRBJ1-2 TRBV6-5 . . CASSYSRRAGDGYTF TGTGCCAGCAGTTACTCGAGACGGGCAGGGGATGGCTACACCTTC
TRBJ1-3 TRBV7-8 . . CASSLALPGTPFGNTIYF TGTGCCAGCAGCTTAGCGTTACCCGGGACACCCTTTGGAAACACCATATATTTT
TRBJ1-3 TRBV6-1 few . CASRHDSASGNTIYF TGTGCCAGCAGACACGACAGCGCGTCTGGAAACACCATATATTTT
TRBJ2-5 TRBV9 . TRBD1 CASSPRTGFLEETQYF TGTGCCAGCAGCCCGCGGACAGGGTTTCTTGAGGAGACCCAGTACTTC
TRBJ1-1 TRBV5-5 . . CASSSYTEAFF TGTGCCAGCAGCTCGTACACTGAAGCTTTCTTT
TRBJ2-3 TRBV5-4 . . CASSLMSGTDTQYF TGTGCCAGCAGCTTGATGTCAGGGACAGATACGCAGTATTTT
TRBJ2-7 TRBV10-3 . TRBD2 CATKTSGGYLYEQYF TGTGCCACGAAGACTAGCGGGGGGTACTTATACGAGCAGTACTTC
TRBJ2-1 TRBV28 . TRBD1 CASRRQGGTYNEQFF TGTGCCAGCAGGAGACAGGGGGGAACCTACAATGAGCAGTTCTTC
TRBJ1-4 TRBV7-9 . TRBD1 CASSPRDRVGTNEKLFF TGTGCCAGCAGCCCGCGTGACAGGGTAGGGACTAATGAAAAACTGTTTTTT
TRBJ1-2 TRBV23-1 . . CASTQLKGPWGTYNYGYTF TGCGCCAGCACACAACTAAAGGGGCCCTGGGGGACTTATAACTATGGCTACACCTTC
TRBJ2-1 TRBV7-9 once . CASERIALTGNNNEQFF TGTGCCAGCGAGCGAATTGCGCTCACGGGAAATAATAATGAGCAGTTCTTC
TRBJ1-6 TRBV7-9 . TRBD1 CASSSVSGGQNSPLHF TGTGCCAGCAGCTCCGTGTCAGGGGGGCAAAATTCACCCCTCCACTTT
TRBJ2-7 TRBV2 . . CASSERRDKTYEQYF TGTGCCAGCAGTGAACGCAGGGATAAGACCTACGAGCAGTACTTC
TRBJ2-7 TRBV19 . . CASSMSAAQGAYEQYF TGTGCCAGTAGTATGTCAGCGGCACAGGGAGCCTACGAGCAGTACTTC
TRBJ1-6 TRBV14 . . CASSLSYTVTPYNSPLHF TGTGCCAGCAGCCTAAGCTACACAGTAACGCCCTATAATTCACCCCTCCACTTT
TRBJ2-7 TRBV9 . . CASSPGPSSYEQYF TGTGCCAGCAGCCCGGGTCCGAGCTCCTACGAGCAGTACTTC
TRBJ2-5 TRBV11-2 . . CASSLGGPPSHF TGTGCCAGCAGCTTAGGCGGGCCTCCAAGCCACTTC
TRBJ2-5 TRBV5-6 . TRBD2 CASSPVGLAGTETQYF TGTGCCAGCAGCCCGGTAGGACTAGCGGGAACGGAGACCCAGTACTTC
TRBJ1-2 TRBV6-1 . . CASSDSSRAPNYGYTF TGTGCCAGCAGTGATTCTTCGAGGGCCCCCAACTATGGCTACACCTTC
TRBJ2-7 TRBV15 . . CATSRVREDYEQYF TGTGCCACCAGCAGAGTGAGGGAGGACTACGAGCAGTACTTC
TRBJ2-7 TRBV7-9 . TRBD1 CASSLGDRLYF TGTGCCAGCAGCTTAGGGGACAGGCTGTACTTC
TRBJ2-5 TRBV29-1 . . CSVEQGETQYF TGCAGCGTTGAACAGGGAGAGACCCAGTACTTC
TRBJ2-7 TRBV5-6 . . CASSLAGSYEQYF TGTGCCAGCAGCTTAGCCGGGTCCTACGAGCAGTACTTC
TRBJ2-5 TRBV6-1 . . CASSEVPGLPTGTQYF TGTGCCAGCAGTGAAGTTCCGGGACTCCCGACGGGGACCCAGTACTTC
TRBJ1-6 TRBV13 . . CASSFVADNSPLHF TGTGCCAGCAGCTTCGTTGCAGATAATTCACCCCTCCACTTT
TRBJ1-2 TRBV11-2 . . CASSLGTGPNYGYTF TGTGCCAGCAGCTTAGGTACAGGCCCTAACTATGGCTACACCTTC
TRBJ1-1 TRBV7-9 . . CASSNYEAFF TGTGCCAGCAGCAACTATGAAGCTTTCTTT
TRBJ2-3 TRBV5-8 . . CASSLEGANMDTQYF TGTGCCAGCAGCTTGGAGGGAGCGAATATGGATACGCAGTATTTT
TRBJ2-1 TRBV5-1 . . CASSLAIGAYNEQFF TGCGCCAGCAGCTTGGCGATCGGGGCCTACAATGAGCAGTTCTTC
TRBJ2-2 TRBV28 . TRBD1 CASSPGQRPTGELFF TGTGCCAGCAGTCCGGGACAGCGCCCCACCGGGGAGCTGTTTTTT
TRBJ2-7 TRBV28 . TRBD2 CASRPSGPSYEQYF TGTGCCAGCAGGCCTAGCGGGCCCTCCTACGAGCAGTACTTC
TRBJ2-7 TRBV30 . TRBD1 CAWCRVTGLGNGASEQYF TGTGCCTGGTGCCGGGTGACAGGGTTAGGTAATGGGGCCAGCGAGCAGTACTTC
TRBJ1-5 TRBV19 . . CASSRPSTFNQPQHF TGTGCCAGTAGTAGGCCAAGTACCTTCAATCAGCCCCAGCATTTT
TRBJ1-6 TRBV18 . . CASSQQGNSPLHF TGTGCCAGCTCACAACAGGGTAATTCACCCCTCCACTTT